This T cell receptor beta chain derives from a study of blood T cell repertoires in COVID-19. CDR1 SGHVS and CDR2 FQNEAQ come from the germline V gene. J gave up 3 bases and V 5 bases, and 8 bases lay outside the gene matches. The CDR3 consists of 16 residues. Authors' analysis steps: Quantification of nucleated cells was approximated via reference gene primer amplification. TCRdb's table, derived via immunoSEQ multiplex PCR, lists solely in-frame clones and lacks some. Clone size and the V and J calls come from that table; the DNA yielded D and trimming. Among roughly 260,000 clones listed, around 87% were seen once.

This receptor was identified in a woman aged 50 to 60 with acute or convalescent COVID-19. V and J are TRBV7-8 and TRBJ2-2, with 8 bases lining up with TRBD2. Sequencing was carried out using peripheral blood. CDR3 residues: CASSLPGLADTGELFF. CDR3 DNA sequence: TGTGCCAGCAGCCTCCCCGGACTAGCAGACACCGGGGAGCTGTTTTTT.